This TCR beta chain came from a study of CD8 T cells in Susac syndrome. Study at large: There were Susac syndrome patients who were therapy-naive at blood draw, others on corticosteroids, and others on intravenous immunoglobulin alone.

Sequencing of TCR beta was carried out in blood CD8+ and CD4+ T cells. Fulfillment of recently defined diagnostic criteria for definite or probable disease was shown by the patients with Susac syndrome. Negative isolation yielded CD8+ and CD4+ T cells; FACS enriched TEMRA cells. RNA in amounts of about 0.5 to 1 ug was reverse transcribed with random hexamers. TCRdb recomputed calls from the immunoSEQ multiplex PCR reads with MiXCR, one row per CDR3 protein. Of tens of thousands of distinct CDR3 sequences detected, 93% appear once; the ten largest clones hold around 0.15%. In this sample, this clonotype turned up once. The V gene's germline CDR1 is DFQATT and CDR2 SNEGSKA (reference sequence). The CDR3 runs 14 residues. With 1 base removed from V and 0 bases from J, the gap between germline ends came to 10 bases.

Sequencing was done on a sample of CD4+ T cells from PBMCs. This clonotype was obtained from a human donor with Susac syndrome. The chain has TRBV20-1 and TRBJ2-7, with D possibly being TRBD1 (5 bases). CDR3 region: CSARVQGSSYEQYF. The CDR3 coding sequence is TGCAGTGCTAGAGTTCAGGGTAGCTCCTACGAGCAGTACTTC.